Ten or more counts support the clone carrying this T cell receptor (beta chain). The antigen remains undetermined. This sample is part of a study of regulatory T cells in long-lasting Graves disease. The study, taken as a whole, reports: Among the persistent patients, roughly 2,500 public clonotypes were shared, more than the approximately 970 shared among new patients. Segments TRBV28, TRBJ1-2 and TRBJ2-5 showed preferential usage in persistent disease. Less diverse TCR repertoires were seen in persistent Graves' patients than in newly diagnosed ones.

Through Arm-PCR of CDR3 regions and iRepertoire HTBI primers, TCR beta libraries were built. MiXCR was run by TCRdb on the multiplex PCR reads, yielding one entry per CDR3 protein. The sample has about 470,000 distinct CDR3 sequences, under 25% seen once; the top ten hold roughly 7%. Time point described: persistent/refractory GD, antithyroid drugs over 5 years with positive TRAb. From PBMCs, RNA was extracted and then used to make the TCR library. A peripheral blood sample, 7 to 9.5 milliliters in volume, was drawn into EDTA tubes. Germline V gives CDR1 MNHEY, CDR2 SVGAGI. V lost 0 bases to trimming and J lost 8 bases, with 14 bases between them. The CDR3 is made up of 16 amino acids.

The gene calls are TRBV6-5 and TRBJ1-6, with D possibly matching TRBD1 (5 bases). This TCR was recovered from a female donor with Graves disease. The sequencing used peripheral blood mononuclear cells (PBMCs), collected when the disease was refractory, from a patient treated with antithyroid drugs. CDR3 sequence reads: CASSYSLGQGDSPLHF. CDR3 sequence (DNA): TGTGCCAGCAGTTACTCTCTCGGGCAGGGAGATTCACCCCTCCACTTT.